The 18 T cell receptor beta chains given below trace back to one sample, sequenced in a study of cytomegalovirus exposure and HLA in healthy donors. PCR was performed using 60 Vbeta and 13 Jbeta primers. TCRdb keeps only in-frame clones here, not all; method: immunoSEQ multiplex PCR. Among more than 60,000 clones, approximately 81% were seen once, and the ten largest hold 7.5% to 10%. Material for sequencing was PBMCs. Source of these receptors: a woman aged 40 to 50 in good health and CMV-seropositive.

The chain recombines TRBV4-2 with TRBJ2-7, with D tentatively TRBD2 (6 bases). Germline CDR1 and CDR2: LGHNA and YNFKEQ. The CDR3 length is 15 residues. Trimming removed 2 bases at V and 2 bases at J, with 13 bases between. The CDR3 DNA reads as TGTGCCAGCAGCCAAATGGGACTCCCGACCTACGAGCAGTACTTC. Translated: CASSQMGLPTYEQYF.

V and J are TRBV27 and TRBJ2-2, with 8 bases aligning to TRBD2. CDR1 and CDR2 (germline): MNHEY, SMNVEV (reference sequence). This CDR3 has 15 amino acids. V trimming: 5 bases; J trimming: 7 bases; junction bases outside the gene matches: 9. CDR3 in amino acids: CASSTNSGVLGELFF. The CDR3 DNA follows: TGTGCCAGCAGTACCAATAGCGGGGTGCTCGGGGAGCTGTTTTTT.

A word on this clone: The junction does not match germline at one end; this may be a read error. V gene TRBV14 combines with J gene TRBJ2-5, with D perhaps matching TRBD2 (6 bases). The CDR3 consists of 13 residues. Germline-derived CDR1 and CDR2 are SGHDN and FVKESK. CDR3 nucleotide sequence: TGTGCCAGCAGCCAAGGTCCCCGGGAGACCCAGCACTTC. It yields the protein CASSQGPRETQHF.

This clone is a singleton in its sample. V usage is TRBV11-2 and J usage is TRBJ2-7, with TRBD2 as a possible D gene (5 bases). Trimming cost V 0 bases and J 0 bases, with 9 bases left between them. CDR3 length: 15 amino acids. The germline V gene has CDR1 SGHAT and CDR2 FQNNGV. The CDR3 spells CASSLDRRVSYEQYF. The DNA for the CDR3 is TGTGCCAGCAGCTTAGATCGGCGGGTCTCCTACGAGCAGTACTTC. The entire variable domain, with the rest obtained from reference TRBV11-2 and TRBJ2-7, is as follows: EAGVAQSPRYKIIEKRQSVAFWCNPISGHATLYWYQQILGQGPKLLIQFQNNGVVDDSQLPKDRFSAERLKGVDSTLKIQPAKLEDSAVYLCASSLDRRVSYEQYFGPGTRLTVT.

The J gene is TRBJ1-2, the V gene TRBV7-2, with D tentatively TRBD1 (6 bases). The CDR3 extends over 14 amino acids. Germline V lookup: CDR1 SGHTA, CDR2 FQGNSA. V was trimmed by 5 bases and J by 2 bases, leaving 12 bases between them. This CDR3 reads CASSPTRGNYGYTF. The CDR3 region has the DNA TGTGCCAGCAGCCCGACAAGGGGGAACTATGGCTACACCTTC.

This chain links TRBV7-9 with TRBJ1-1, with 8 bases aligning to TRBD1. The germline V gene encodes CDR1 SEHNR and CDR2 FQNEAQ (reference sequence). Trimming took 5 bases from V and 1 from J; bases not matched to a gene: 6. The CDR3 runs 15 residues. CDR3 nucleotide sequence: TGTGCCAGCAGCCGGCCCGGACAGGGGAACACTGAAGCTTTCTTT. Its translation: CASSRPGQGNTEAFF.

Turning to this clone: The junction shows a germline mismatch at one end, possibly a read error. The J gene is TRBJ1-1, the V gene TRBV9; D possibly corresponds to TRBD1 (6 bases). This CDR3 has 16 residues. The germline gives CDR1 SGDLS, CDR2 YYNGEE. As DNA, the CDR3 is TGTGCCAGCAGCGTAGCTAAAGCCGGGACAAACAGTGAAGCTTTCTTT. Amino acid sequence: CASSVAKAGTNSEAFF.

The chain employs TRBV10-3 and TRBJ2-2; 7 positions match TRBD1. Germline-derived CDR1 and CDR2 are ENHRY and SYGVKD. CDR3 size: 13 residues. The CDR3 here is CAAGDRNTGELFF. CDR3 nucleotide sequence: TGTGCTGCAGGGGACAGGAACACCGGGGAGCTGTTTTTT.

V is TRBV28 and J is TRBJ2-5; weak D call: TRBD2 (7 bases). V shed 6 bases and J shed 5 bases, with 16 bases lying between them. Germline-derived CDR1 and CDR2 are MDHEN and SYDVKM. This CDR3 comprises 14 residues. The CDR3 loop is CASSIGGARETQYF. In nucleotides, the CDR3 is TGTGCCAGCAGCATAGGGGGGGCCCGGGAGACCCAGTACTTC.

The rearrangement links TRBV12-5 to TRBJ2-2, with no clear D. The CDR3 is made up of 13 amino acids. V was cut by 6 bases and J by 0 bases, with 5 bases left in between. The germline V gene has CDR1 LGHNT and CDR2 FRNRAP. The CDR3 DNA follows: TGTGCTAGTGGCGTAGCGAACACCGGGGAGCTGTTTTTT. Its protein is CASGVANTGELFF.

The CDR3 sequence is CASKPPFENEQFF. The CDR3, as DNA: TGTGCCAGCAAACCTCCTTTCGAGAATGAGCAGTTCTTC. The chain couples TRBV2 to TRBJ2-1, with no clear D. Trimming shortened V by 7 bases and J by 7 bases, and 14 bases separated the two germline ends. The germline V gene encodes CDR1 SNHLY and CDR2 FYNNEI. CDR3 length equals 13 residues.

This clone was detected only once. J is TRBJ2-7 and V is TRBV6-5; possibly TRBD2 for D (6 bases). This CDR3 region has 12 residues. Trimming took 10 bases from V and 0 from J, leaving 10 bases between them. The germline CDR1 and CDR2 sequences are MNHEY and SVGAGI. CDR3 nucleotides: TGTGCCACTGGGACTGTCTCCTACGAGCAGTACTTC. Protein: CATGTVSYEQYF.

The genes are TRBV6-6 and TRBJ2-3; no firm D call. CDR3 length equals 15 residues. CDR1 is MNHNY and CDR2 is SVGAGI in the germline V gene (reference sequence). V dropped 8 bases and J dropped 4 bases, with 19 bases sitting between them. The CDR3 DNA reads TGTGCCAGCCCCCCGGCACAGACCCTGCCAGATACGCAGTATTTT. Amino acids: CASPPAQTLPDTQYF.

This clone was seen more than once but under ten times. The chain carries TRBV5-4 and TRBJ1-2, with TRBD1 as a possible D gene (5 bases). Germline lookup yields CDR1 SGHNT and CDR2 YYREEE (reference sequence). The length of the CDR3 is 14 residues. The ends were cut back, 4 bases at V and 0 bases at J, with 10 bases in the middle. The CDR3 protein is CASSTTDSNYGYTF. The CDR3 DNA reads TGTGCCAGCAGCACGACAGATTCTAACTATGGCTACACCTTC.

This chain links TRBV5-4 with TRBJ1-1; TRBD1 is a possible D gene (5 bases). The CDR3 consists of 16 residues. Trimming cost V 3 bases and J 3 bases, with 18 bases left between them. Germline V gene lookup returns CDR1 SGHNT and CDR2 YYREEE (reference sequence). CDR3 DNA: TGTGCCAGCAGCTCTTACCAGGGAATCCGTGACACTGAAGCTTTCTTT. Its translation is CASSSYQGIRDTEAFF.

This sequence joins TRBV7-3 and TRBJ1-1; a weak D match, TRBD1 (6 bases). CDR1 SGHTA and CDR2 FQGTGA come from the germline V gene. V lost 5 bases and J lost 4, with 17 bases in between. This CDR3 has 15 amino acids. The CDR3 reads CASSAYRVAGTEAFF. CDR3 DNA: TGTGCCAGCAGCGCATACAGGGTTGCGGGCACTGAAGCTTTCTTT.

The rearrangement joins TRBV18 to TRBJ1-1, with a possible D match to TRBD1 (6 bases). Trimming cost V 4 bases and J 2 bases, with 8 bases left between them. Germline CDR1 reads KGHSH; CDR2 reads LQKENI. This CDR3 is built from 13 residues. CDR3 sequence reads: CASSLDSNTEAFF. The CDR3 coding sequence is TGTGCCAGCTCACTGGACAGTAACACTGAAGCTTTCTTT.

V is TRBV10-3 and J is TRBJ1-1, with 8 bases fitting TRBD1. Germline V gene lookup returns CDR1 ENHRY and CDR2 SYGVKD. The CDR3 runs 13 residues. Trimming at V came to 10 bases and at J to 0 bases, leaving 4 bases not matched to a gene. The CDR3 loop reads CATRQGLNTEAFF. The CDR3 DNA reads TGTGCCACCCGACAGGGGTTGAACACTGAAGCTTTCTTT.